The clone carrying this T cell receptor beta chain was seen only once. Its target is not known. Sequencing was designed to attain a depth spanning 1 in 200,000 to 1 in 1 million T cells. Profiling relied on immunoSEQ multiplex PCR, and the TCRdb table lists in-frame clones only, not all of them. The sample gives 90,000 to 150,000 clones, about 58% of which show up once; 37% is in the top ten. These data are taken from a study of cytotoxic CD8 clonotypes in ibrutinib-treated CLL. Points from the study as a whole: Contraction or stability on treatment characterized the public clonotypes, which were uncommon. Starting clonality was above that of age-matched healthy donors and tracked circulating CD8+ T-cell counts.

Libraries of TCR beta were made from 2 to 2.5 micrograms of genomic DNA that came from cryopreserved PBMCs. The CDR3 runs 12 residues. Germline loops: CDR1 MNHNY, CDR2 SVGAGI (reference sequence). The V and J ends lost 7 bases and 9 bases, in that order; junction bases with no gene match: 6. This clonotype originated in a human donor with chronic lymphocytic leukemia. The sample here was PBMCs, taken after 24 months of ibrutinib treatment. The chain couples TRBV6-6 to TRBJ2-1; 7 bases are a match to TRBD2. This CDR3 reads CASKNVAGEQFF. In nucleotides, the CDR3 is TGTGCCAGCAAAAACGTAGCGGGTGAGCAGTTCTTC.